A single sample is the source of the 27 T cell receptor beta chains below, sequenced in a study of T cell clonotyping in hematopoietic cell transplantation. TCRdb's table, derived via immunoSEQ multiplex PCR, lists solely in-frame clones and lacks some. The repertoire holds 55,000 to 70,000 clones, with 90% to 95% as singletons. Sequenced material: peripheral blood mononuclear cells. These receptors came from a man in his fifties in good health. Some clones in this sample may be carry-over from other donors' samples.

The chain combines TRBV29-1 with TRBJ1-1; D is ambiguous. The CDR3 runs 10 residues. Looked up from germline, CDR1 is SQVTM and CDR2 is ANQGSEA. Between the trimmed V and J ends, which lost 7 bases and 6 bases, there was a span of 9 bases. This CDR3 is CSAGRPEAFF. CDR3 in DNA: TGCAGCGCCGGGCGGCCTGAAGCTTTCTTT.

V gene TRBV15 combines with J gene TRBJ2-5, with D perhaps matching TRBD2 (7 bases). The ends were cut back, 1 base at V and 8 bases at J, with 14 bases in the middle. From germline, CDR1 is LNHNV and CDR2 YYDKDF (reference sequence). The CDR3 runs to 14 residues. DNA for the CDR3: TGTGCCACCAGCAGAGCGGGGGGCGGACAAACCCAGTACTTC. This sequence encodes CATSRAGGGQTQYF.

J is TRBJ2-6 and V is TRBV6-5; D gene uncertain. The CDR3 contains 15 residues. Per germline, CDR1 MNHEY and CDR2 SVGAGI. Trimming shortened V by 6 bases and J by 0 bases, and 9 bases separated the two germline ends. CDR3 nucleotides: TGTGCCAGCAGGCCACCTGTCTCTGGGGCCAACGTCCTGACTTTC. It is translated as CASRPPVSGANVLTF.

CDR3 protein: CASSFPLGSNYGYTF. CDR3 in DNA: TGTGCCAGCAGTTTCCCATTAGGTTCTAACTATGGCTACACCTTC. The chain links TRBV28 to TRBJ1-2; D unresolved. Germline V lookup: CDR1 MDHEN, CDR2 SYDVKM. The CDR3 runs 15 residues. The V end lost 3 bases, the J end lost 0 bases, and 11 bases lay between the germline ends.

V usage is TRBV28 and J usage is TRBJ1-1; TRBD1 might be the D (5 bases). Looked up from germline, CDR1 is MDHEN and CDR2 is SYDVKM. CDR3 size: 14 residues. V was cut by 7 bases and J by 4 bases, with 16 bases left in between. This CDR3 reads CASTSGTFATEAFF. The CDR3, as DNA: TGTGCCAGCACATCCGGGACTTTCGCCACTGAAGCTTTCTTT.

V usage is TRBV28 and J usage is TRBJ2-7; TRBD1 agrees at 7 bases. The germline V gene has CDR1 MDHEN and CDR2 SYDVKM. The CDR3 length is 15 residues. The V segment lost 6 bases and the J segment 2 bases; nucleotides outside the gene matches: 10. The CDR3 coding sequence is TGTGCCAGCAGATCTACAGGGGATCGAGCCTACGAGCAGTACTTC. The encoded protein is CASRSTGDRAYEQYF. Filled out from reference TRBV28 and TRBJ2-7, the complete variable domain reads DVKVTQSSRYLVKRTGEKVFLECVQDMDHENMFWYRQDPGLGLRLIYFSYDVKMKEKGDIPEGYSVSREKKERFSLILESASTNQTSMYLCASRSTGDRAYEQYFGPGTRLTVT.

The chain uses TRBV9 and TRBJ2-1, with 8 positions matching TRBD1. The CDR3 loop spans 19 amino acids. Unmatched junction bases numbered 21, after V lost 4 bases and J lost 6 bases. The germline CDR1 and CDR2 sequences are SGDLS and YYNGEE. In DNA form, the CDR3 reads TGTGCCAGCAGCCCAGGATTAACTCCCGGGACAGGTCTGTCCAATGAGCAGTTCTTC. Translation gives CASSPGLTPGTGLSNEQFF.

The gene calls are TRBV30 and TRBJ2-7, with unresolved D. The germline V gene encodes CDR1 GTSNPN and CDR2 SVGIG (reference sequence). Trimming took off 5 bases at V and 2 bases at J, with 13 bases between the two ends. The CDR3 totals 13 residues. CDR3 in amino acids: CAWAGSSPYEQYF. CDR3 nucleotide sequence: TGTGCCTGGGCCGGGTCCTCCCCCTACGAGCAGTACTTC.

The CDR3 DNA is TGTGCCAGCAGACCAGCAGTCGGGCGAATGAACACTGAAGCTTTCTTT. Its translation is CASRPAVGRMNTEAFF. The chain recombines TRBV7-9 with TRBJ1-1; D gene unclear. Per germline, CDR1 SEHNR and CDR2 FQNEAQ (reference sequence). This CDR3 contains 16 residues. With 6 bases removed from V and 0 bases from J, the gap between germline ends came to 17 bases.

V is TRBV5-1 and J is TRBJ1-4, with D tentatively TRBD1 (5 bases). Germline-derived CDR1 and CDR2 are SGHRS and YFSETQ. V shed 0 bases and J shed 2 bases, with 11 bases lying between them. The CDR3 spans 16 residues. The CDR3 sequence is CASSLDGALTNEKLFF. In DNA form, the CDR3 reads TGCGCCAGCAGCTTGGATGGGGCACTCACTAATGAAAAACTGTTTTTT.

This rearrangement joins TRBV12-1 to TRBJ2-7. TRBV12-1 is a documented pseudogene. The CDR3 extends over 15 amino acids. The CDR3 DNA reads as TGTGCCAGCAGCTTTCTGAGGGACCCTTCGGGTGAGCAGTACTTC. It yields the protein CASSFLRDPSGEQYF.

J is TRBJ1-3 and V is TRBV28; no firm D call. This CDR3 region has 15 residues. CDR1 and CDR2 (germline): MDHEN, SYDVKM. Trimming removed 3 bases at V and 0 bases at J, with 9 bases between. The CDR3 DNA reads TGTGCCAGCAGTTTCCCCCCCAGCTCTGGAAACACCATATATTTT. Translated, it gives CASSFPPSSGNTIYF.

This clone was seen once. The genes are TRBV5-1 and TRBJ1-5, with 7 bases that match TRBD1. The CDR3 is 15 residues long. V trimming: 2 bases; J trimming: 3 bases; junction bases outside the gene matches: 5. Germline CDR1 SGHRS, CDR2 YFSETQ. CDR3 sequence: CASSFGTDPNQPQHF. In nucleotides, the CDR3 is TGCGCCAGCAGCTTCGGGACAGATCCCAATCAGCCCCAGCATTTT.

A remark on this clone: Other nucleotide sequences in the sample specify the same CDR3. V is TRBV7-9 and J is TRBJ2-3; the D gene is possibly TRBD2 (5 bases). The V gene's germline CDR1 is SEHNR and CDR2 FQNEAQ (reference sequence). V lost 1 base, J lost 2 bases, and 7 bases lay in between. The CDR3 has 14 amino acids. The CDR3 bases are TGTGCCAGCAGCTTAGGAGGGATCACAGATACGCAGTATTTT. This gives the protein CASSLGGITDTQYF.

The chain has TRBV30 and TRBJ1-6; D not resolved. V lost 1 base, J lost 9 bases, and 13 bases lay in between. CDR3 length: 14 amino acids. Germline values: CDR1 GTSNPN, CDR2 SVGIG (reference sequence). CDR3 nucleotides: TGTGCCTGGAGTGATGGCCACGGGAGTTCACCCCTCCACTTT. This translates into CAWSDGHGSSPLHF.

This sequence joins TRBV30 and TRBJ2-1; D is unresolved. Germline values: CDR1 GTSNPN, CDR2 SVGIG (reference sequence). There are 13 residues in the CDR3. V shed 2 bases and J shed 3 bases, with 8 bases lying between them. CDR3 DNA: TGTGCCTGGAGTTCAGGAATCTACAATGAGCAGTTCTTC. Translated, it gives CAWSSGIYNEQFF. The full variable domain, completed using reference TRBV30 and TRBJ2-1, is SQTIHQWPATLVQPVGSPLSLECTVEGTSNPNLYWYRQAAGRGLQLLFYSVGIGQISSEVPQNLSASRPQDRQFILSSKKLLLSDSGFYLCAWSSGIYNEQFFGPGTRLTVL.

V gene TRBV6-1 combines with J gene TRBJ1-2; 8 bases align to TRBD1. The CDR3 totals 13 residues. Germline V CDR1 and CDR2: MNHNS, SASEGT. The trim removed 3 bases at V and 4 bases at J, leaving 1 base unmatched. The CDR3: CASSDGTGYGYTF. DNA of the CDR3: TGTGCCAGCAGTGACGGGACAGGCTATGGCTACACCTTC.

The V call is TRBV29-1, the J call TRBJ1-4, with unresolved D. Trimming cost V 4 bases and J 0 bases, with 6 bases left between them. This CDR3 contains 13 residues. Germline V CDR1 and CDR2: SQVTM, ANQGSEA. Here the CDR3 reads CSVVDSTNEKLFF. CDR3 DNA: TGCAGCGTTGTAGACTCAACTAATGAAAAACTGTTTTTT.

The chain employs TRBV5-1 and TRBJ2-7; D remains unclear. Germline V lookup: CDR1 SGHRS, CDR2 YFSETQ. V was pared by 5 bases and J by 3 bases, with 15 bases between. The CDR3 sequence is 14 residues long. The chain's CDR3 is CASSMREGNYEQYF. The CDR3 DNA reads TGCGCCAGCAGTATGAGAGAAGGGAACTACGAGCAGTACTTC.

The CDR3 DNA reads as TGTGCCAGCAGCTCCAGGGCCCGTGCATCAGAGACCCAGTACTTC. Residues: CASSSRARASETQYF. The genes are TRBV5-4 and TRBJ2-5; possible D gene TRBD1, 5 bases. V was pared by 3 bases and J by 4 bases, with 16 bases between. Germline assignment: CDR1 SGHNT and CDR2 YYREEE (reference sequence). The CDR3 runs 15 residues. Full variable domain (rest looked up from reference TRBV5-4 and TRBJ2-5): ETGVTQSPTHLIKTRGQQVTLRCSSQSGHNTVSWYQQALGQGPQFIFQYYREEENGRGNFPPRFSGLQFPNYSSELNVNALELDDSALYLCASSSRARASETQYFGPGTRLLVL.

The J gene is TRBJ2-3, the V gene TRBV19; no firm D call. V was trimmed by 5 bases and J by 2 bases, leaving 8 bases between them. This CDR3 is 13 amino acids long. Germline V gene lookup returns CDR1 LNHDA and CDR2 SQIVND (reference sequence). CDR3 loop: CASSYPTTDTQYF. In nucleotides, the CDR3 is TGTGCCAGTAGTTACCCGACCACAGATACGCAGTATTTT.

The V call is TRBV5-8, the J call TRBJ2-5, with 12 bases matching TRBD1. V shed 4 bases and J 5 bases; nucleotides not matched to a gene: 15. This CDR3 spans 18 amino acids. Germline CDR1 is SGHTS and CDR2 is YDEGEE. In nucleotides, the CDR3 is TGTGCCAGCAGCCAAGGGACAGGGGGCACGTTTCGCGGGGAGACCCAGTACTTC. The encoded protein is CASSQGTGGTFRGETQYF.

CDR3 nucleotides: TGTGCCAGTAGTACGTTTTCCGGGACGGCTGCCCAAACAACTGGAAACACCATATATTTT. This gives the protein CASSTFSGTAAQTTGNTIYF. The chain recombines TRBV19 with TRBJ1-3, with D possibly TRBD1 on 5 matching bases. CDR3 length: 20 amino acids. Per germline, CDR1 LNHDA and CDR2 SQIVND (reference sequence). V was pared by 4 bases and J by 2 bases, with 27 bases between. Complete variable domain (other parts from reference TRBV19 and TRBJ1-3): DGGITQSPKYLFRKEGQNVTLSCEQNLNHDAMYWYRQDPGQGLRLIYYSQIVNDFQKGDIAEGYSVSREKKESFPLTVTSAQKNPTAFYLCASSTFSGTAAQTTGNTIYFGEGSWLTVV.

This clone has just one count. This chain uses TRBV7-2 with TRBJ2-6; D tentatively reads TRBD1 or TRBD2 (5 bases each). Germline CDR1 SGHTA, CDR2 FQGNSA. Trimming removed 1 base at V and 2 bases at J, with 12 bases between. The CDR3 covers 17 residues. The CDR3 DNA reads TGTGCCAGCAGCTTAGGATCGAGGGGCACTGGGGCCAACGTCCTGACTTTC. This codes for CASSLGSRGTGANVLTF.

The gene calls are TRBV11-2 and TRBJ2-2, with D hard to call. CDR3 size: 15 residues. V was shortened by 2 bases and J by 7 bases, with 14 bases between the two germline ends. Germline V lookup: CDR1 SGHAT, CDR2 FQNNGV. CDR3 sequence reads: CASSLSPGRDGELFF. The CDR3 DNA reads as TGTGCCAGCAGCTTAAGTCCCGGGCGAGACGGGGAGCTGTTTTTT. Using reference TRBV11-2 and TRBJ2-2 for the parts outside the CDR3, the full variable domain is EAGVAQSPRYKIIEKRQSVAFWCNPISGHATLYWYQQILGQGPKLLIQFQNNGVVDDSQLPKDRFSAERLKGVDSTLKIQPAKLEDSAVYLCASSLSPGRDGELFFGEGSRLTVL.

The chain links TRBV2 to TRBJ2-7; D is possibly TRBD1 (6 bases). The CDR3 is 17 amino acids. Germline V gene sequence: CDR1 SNHLY, CDR2 FYNNEI. The germline V and J ends were trimmed by 4 bases and 6 bases, with 25 bases remaining between them. In DNA, the CDR3 is TGTGCCAGCAGTGGCCTCATCTCCGGGACATCTGCGTCCGAGCAGTACTTC. Its translation is CASSGLISGTSASEQYF.

The rearrangement uses TRBV11-1 and TRBJ2-1; D unresolved. Looked up from germline, CDR1 is SGHAT and CDR2 is FQDESV (reference sequence). The CDR3 totals 11 residues. V was shortened by 4 bases and J by 10 bases, with 8 bases between the two germline ends. CDR3 in DNA: TGTGCCAGCAGCTCCGGTGCGGAGCAGTTCTTC. This codes for CASSSGAEQFF.